This entry is about one T cell receptor (beta chain). The source of the sample is a study of T cells after posttransplantation cyclophosphamide. V lost 3 bases and J lost 0, with 4 bases in between. This CDR3 has 13 amino acids. The germline CDR1 and CDR2 sequences are SGHDT and YYEEEE. TCRdb's table, derived via immunoSEQ multiplex PCR, lists solely in-frame clones and lacks some. The repertoire includes 10,000 to 13,000 clones, approximately 95% of them detected once, and approximately 0.32% sits in the top ten. The TCR originated in a man aged 25 to 45 in good health and a related stem cell transplant donor. Sequenced sample: naive CD8+ T cells sorted from PBMCs. The chain uses TRBV5-6 and TRBJ2-4, with unresolved D. This CDR3 is CASSSVAKNIQYF. The CDR3 DNA reads TGTGCCAGCAGCTCCGTAGCCAAAAACATTCAGTACTTC.